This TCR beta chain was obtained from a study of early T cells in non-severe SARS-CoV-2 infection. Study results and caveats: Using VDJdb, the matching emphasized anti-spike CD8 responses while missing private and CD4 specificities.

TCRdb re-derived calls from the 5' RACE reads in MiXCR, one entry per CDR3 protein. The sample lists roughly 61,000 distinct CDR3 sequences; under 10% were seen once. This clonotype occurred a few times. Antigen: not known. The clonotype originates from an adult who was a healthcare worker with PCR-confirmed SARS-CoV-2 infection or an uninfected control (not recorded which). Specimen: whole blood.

The CDR3 nucleotides are TGTGCCAGCAGCCAAGTCACATCCGGGGGCCCCGGGGAGCTGTTTTTT. This codes for CASSQVTSGGPGELFF. The chain employs TRBV4-2 and TRBJ2-2; the D call may be TRBD1 or TRBD2 (6 bases each). Germline values: CDR1 LGHNA, CDR2 YNFKEQ. The V end lost 1 base, the J end lost 6 bases, and 15 bases lay between the germline ends. CDR3 length: 16 amino acids.